This is a list of T cell receptor beta chains from one sample in a study of regulatory T cells in long-lasting Graves disease. TCRdb re-analysed the multiplex PCR reads in MiXCR, keeping a single row per CDR3 protein. The sample contains hundreds of thousands of distinct CDR3 sequences, 21% of which appear only once. Sample: peripheral blood mononuclear cells (PBMCs), taken when the disease was refractory, from a patient treated with antithyroid drugs. All receptors derive from a female donor with Graves disease. Both conserved end residues are part of each CDR3. D genes are given only for firm matches. Size values are once, few and many counts, or a class for expanded clones, and some rows have none.

D: .; J: TRBJ1-6; size: many; V: TRBV12-3/TRBV12-4; CDR3: CASSAGITLHF; DNA: TGTGCCAGCAGTGCAGGGATCACCCTCCACTTT
D: TRBD2; J: TRBJ2-7; size: many; V: TRBV3-1; CDR3: CASSQDGRAYEQYF; DNA: TGTGCCAGCAGCCAAGATGGGAGGGCCTACGAGCAGTACTTC
D: .; J: TRBJ2-7; size: many; V: TRBV28; CDR3: CASTRPGAYEQYF; DNA: TGTGCCAGCACCAGACCGGGGGCCTACGAGCAGTACTTC
D: .; J: TRBJ2-2; size: many; V: TRBV2; CDR3: CASSGPRNANTGELFF; DNA: TGTGCCAGCAGTGGTCCCAGGAATGCGAACACCGGGGAGCTGTTTTTT
D: TRBD2; J: TRBJ2-2; size: many; V: TRBV28; CDR3: CASSLLAGVGTGELFF; DNA: TGTGCCAGCAGTTTACTAGCGGGAGTCGGAACCGGGGAGCTGTTTTTT
D: TRBD2; J: TRBJ2-7; size: few; V: TRBV3-1; CDR3: CASSQDRGTSGRNHYEQYF; DNA: TGTGCCAGCAGCCAAGATCGGGGGACTAGCGGGAGGAACCACTACGAGCAGTACTTC
D: TRBD2; J: TRBJ2-2; size: few; V: TRBV19; CDR3: CASSIGRDYYTGELFF; DNA: TGTGCCAGTAGTATAGGGCGGGACTACTACACCGGGGAGCTGTTTTTT
D: TRBD2; J: TRBJ2-3; size: few; V: TRBV7-3; CDR3: CASSHPGLGDTQYF; DNA: TGTGCCAGCAGTCACCCGGGACTAGGGGATACGCAGTATTTT
D: .; J: TRBJ1-2; size: few; V: TRBV5-1; CDR3: CASSLQGGTNYGYTF; DNA: TGCGCCAGCAGCTTACAGGGCGGAACTAACTATGGCTACACCTTC
D: TRBD1; J: TRBJ2-7; size: many; V: TRBV28; CDR3: CASSGQGVSSEQYF; DNA: TGTGCCAGCAGTGGGCAGGGGGTATCGAGCGAGCAGTACTTC
D: .; J: TRBJ2-7; size: many; V: TRBV2; CDR3: CASSPTSGRVYEQYF; DNA: TGTGCCAGCAGTCCGACATCAGGAAGGGTCTACGAGCAGTACTTC
D: .; J: TRBJ1-1; size: few; V: TRBV6-2/TRBV6-3; CDR3: CASSYSDLNTEAFF; DNA: TGTGCCAGCAGTTACTCGGATTTGAACACTGAAGCTTTCTTT
D: .; J: TRBJ2-5; size: many; V: TRBV6-1; CDR3: CASRERGPQETQYF; DNA: TGTGCCAGCAGAGAGCGAGGGCCGCAAGAGACCCAGTACTTC
D: TRBD2; J: TRBJ2-3; size: .; V: TRBV10-3; CDR3: CASSDRLAGGDTQYF; DNA: TGTGCCAGCAGTGACCGACTAGCGGGAGGGGATACGCAGTATTTT
D: .; J: TRBJ2-2; size: .; V: TRBV13; CDR3: CATDRNANTGELFF; DNA: TGTGCCACCGACCGCAACGCGAACACCGGGGAGCTGTTTTTT
D: .; J: TRBJ2-7; size: .; V: TRBV3-1; CDR3: CASSQDREANEQYF; DNA: TGTGCCAGCAGCCAAGACAGGGAAGCCAACGAGCAGTACTTC
D: .; J: TRBJ1-2; size: .; V: TRBV7-9; CDR3: CASSFSQGESGYTF; DNA: TGTGCCAGCAGCTTTTCTCAGGGAGAGTCTGGCTACACCTTC
D: TRBD1; J: TRBJ2-3; size: .; V: TRBV9; CDR3: CASSVEAGGLGTDTQYF; DNA: TGTGCCAGCAGCGTAGAAGCAGGGGGCTTGGGAACAGATACGCAGTATTTT
D: TRBD2; J: TRBJ2-7; size: many; V: TRBV9; CDR3: CASSAPLAGGDEQYF; DNA: TGTGCCAGCAGCGCCCCCCTAGCGGGAGGGGACGAGCAGTACTTC
D: TRBD1; J: TRBJ1-1; size: .; V: TRBV20-1; CDR3: CSARDPIGQGVTEAFF; DNA: TGCAGTGCTAGAGATCCCATTGGACAGGGTGTTACTGAAGCTTTCTTT
D: .; J: TRBJ2-5; size: few; V: TRBV14; CDR3: CASSQASGLQETQYF; DNA: TGTGCCAGCAGCCAAGCGTCGGGGCTCCAAGAGACCCAGTACTTC
D: .; J: TRBJ1-2; size: few; V: TRBV19; CDR3: CASSPHQQRYGYTF; DNA: TGTGCCAGTAGTCCCCACCAGCAGAGATATGGCTACACCTTC
D: .; J: TRBJ2-2; size: few; V: TRBV27; CDR3: CASSLSGWVANTGELFF; DNA: TGTGCCAGCAGTTTGTCTGGATGGGTGGCCAACACCGGGGAGCTGTTTTTT
D: TRBD1; J: TRBJ2-2; size: few; V: TRBV7-2; CDR3: CASSGGPRGQGMTGELFF; DNA: TGTGCCAGCAGCGGGGGCCCTAGGGGACAGGGTATGACCGGGGAGCTGTTTTTT
D: .; J: TRBJ2-1; size: once; V: TRBV28; CDR3: CASSLGGAIHNEQFF; DNA: TGTGCCAGCAGTTTAGGGGGTGCGATCCACAATGAGCAGTTCTTC
D: TRBD2; J: TRBJ2-2; size: few; V: TRBV24-1; CDR3: CATTGTSDTGELFF; DNA: TGTGCCACCACTGGGACTAGCGACACCGGGGAGCTGTTTTTT
D: TRBD2; J: TRBJ2-7; size: .; V: TRBV7-3; CDR3: CASSLTGAGLDEQYF; DNA: TGTGCCAGCAGCCTCACCGGAGCGGGGCTGGACGAGCAGTACTTC
D: .; J: TRBJ2-5; size: many; V: TRBV28; CDR3: CASSLTITETQYF; DNA: TGTGCCAGCAGTTTGACCATAACAGAGACCCAGTACTTC
D: .; J: TRBJ1-1; size: many; V: TRBV27; CDR3: CASSPPSGTEAFF; DNA: TGTGCCAGCAGTCCTCCCTCCGGCACTGAAGCTTTCTTT
D: .; J: TRBJ2-2; size: .; V: TRBV20-1; CDR3: CSAREEGKNTGELFF; DNA: TGCAGTGCTAGAGAGGAGGGGAAGAACACCGGGGAGCTGTTTTTT
D: .; J: TRBJ1-5; size: few; V: TRBV19; CDR3: CASLAVARGQPQHF; DNA: TGTGCCAGTCTTGCCGTAGCTCGAGGGCAGCCCCAGCATTTT
D: TRBD1; J: TRBJ2-2; size: many; V: TRBV15; CDR3: CATSRPGQGNTGELFF; DNA: TGTGCCACCAGCAGGCCGGGACAGGGCAACACCGGGGAGCTGTTTTTT
D: TRBD2; J: TRBJ2-7; size: many; V: TRBV29-1; CDR3: CSVEEGGGGREYEQYF; DNA: TGCAGCGTTGAAGAGGGGGGCGGCGGGAGGGAATACGAGCAGTACTTC
D: .; J: TRBJ2-7; size: .; V: TRBV4-1; CDR3: CASSQGFGGREQYF; DNA: TGCGCCAGCAGCCAAGGGTTCGGGGGACGCGAGCAGTACTTC
D: TRBD1; J: TRBJ1-2; size: few; V: TRBV6-5; CDR3: CASSYGERGRFTGYTF; DNA: TGTGCCAGCAGTTACGGGGAAAGGGGGCGGTTTACTGGCTACACCTTC
D: TRBD1; J: TRBJ1-4; size: many; V: TRBV29-1; CDR3: CSVVMGQGGEKLFF; DNA: TGCAGCGTTGTGATGGGACAGGGTGGTGAAAAACTGTTTTTT
D: TRBD2; J: TRBJ2-7; size: .; V: TRBV7-9; CDR3: CANSFPTSGGDEQYF; DNA: TGTGCCAACAGCTTCCCGACTAGCGGGGGCGACGAGCAGTACTTC
D: TRBD1; J: TRBJ1-1; size: many; V: TRBV18; CDR3: CASSRTGMDTEAFF; DNA: TGTGCCAGCTCACGGACAGGGATGGACACTGAAGCTTTCTTT
D: .; J: TRBJ2-2; size: .; V: TRBV7-9; CDR3: CASSPRIATGELFF; DNA: TGTGCCAGCAGCCCTAGAATAGCAACCGGGGAGCTGTTTTTT
D: TRBD2; J: TRBJ2-7; size: many; V: TRBV25-1; CDR3: CASSRGGTYEQYF; DNA: TGTGCCAGCAGTCGGGGGGGCACCTACGAGCAGTACTTC
D: TRBD1; J: TRBJ2-1; size: few; V: TRBV12-5; CDR3: CASGLVGDRIEQFF; DNA: TGTGCTAGTGGTTTGGTGGGGGACAGAATAGAGCAGTTCTTC
D: .; J: TRBJ2-7; size: many; V: TRBV12-3/TRBV12-4; CDR3: CASSLRGVGFLGEQYF; DNA: TGTGCCAGCAGTTTAAGAGGGGTTGGTTTTCTGGGCGAGCAGTACTTC
D: TRBD2; J: TRBJ2-1; size: few; V: TRBV19; CDR3: CASSTWTSGSIYEQFF; DNA: TGTGCCAGTAGTACCTGGACTAGCGGGAGTATCTATGAGCAGTTCTTC
D: TRBD2; J: TRBJ2-7; size: large; V: TRBV12-3/TRBV12-4; CDR3: CASTRDLRGYEQYF; DNA: TGTGCCAGCACCAGGGACCTGCGGGGGTACGAGCAGTACTTC
D: .; J: TRBJ1-4; size: .; V: TRBV9; CDR3: CASSVGSSVNEKLFF; DNA: TGTGCCAGCAGCGTAGGGAGCTCGGTTAATGAAAAACTGTTTTTT